Listed below are T cell receptor beta chains from one sample, sequenced in a study of cytomegalovirus exposure and HLA in healthy donors. The method was immunoSEQ multiplex PCR; TCRdb's version includes in-frame clones alone and lacks a portion of them. The sample includes over 150,000 clones, 60% to 85% of them seen just once. Sequencing input: PBMCs. The receptors shown here come from a woman aged 45 to 65 in good health and CMV-seropositive. CDR3s include the opening cysteine and the closing phenylalanine or tryptophan. A D gene is named only where the DNA matches it firmly. Size is stated for part of the rows, as once, few or many counts, or as a class when the clone is expanded.

clone size: .; D gene: .; J gene: TRBJ2-3; V gene: TRBV7-2; CDR3 protein: CASSLGARTDTQYF; CDR3 DNA: TGTGCCAGCAGCTTAGGAGCGCGCACAGATACGCAGTATTTT
clone size: few; D gene: TRBD2; J gene: TRBJ2-1; V gene: TRBV6-5; CDR3 protein: CASSFGPLAEQFF; CDR3 DNA: TGTGCCAGCAGTTTTGGCCCACTAGCGGAGCAGTTCTTC
clone size: .; D gene: TRBD1; J gene: TRBJ1-2; V gene: TRBV29-1; CDR3 protein: CSVSRGGTGGSGYTF; CDR3 DNA: TGCAGCGTTTCCCGGGGGGGGACAGGGGGCTCTGGCTACACCTTC
clone size: .; D gene: .; J gene: TRBJ2-1; V gene: TRBV4-1; CDR3 protein: CASSQPGLLSSNEQFF; CDR3 DNA: TGCGCCAGCAGCCAACCAGGCCTGTTATCGTCCAATGAGCAGTTCTTC
clone size: few; D gene: .; J gene: TRBJ1-1; V gene: TRBV4-3; CDR3 protein: CASSQDLAGAGNTEAFF; CDR3 DNA: TGCGCCAGCAGCCAAGATCTGGCAGGGGCAGGGAACACTGAAGCTTTCTTT
clone size: .; D gene: .; J gene: TRBJ1-1; V gene: TRBV21-1; CDR3 protein: CASSKDATGDGTTEAFF; CDR3 DNA: TGTGCCAGCAGCAAAGACGCGACAGGGGACGGAACAACTGAAGCTTTCTTT
clone size: few; D gene: .; J gene: TRBJ1-2; V gene: TRBV6-1; CDR3 protein: CASSEAVGRNYGYTF; CDR3 DNA: TGTGCCAGCAGTGAAGCAGTGGGGCGGAACTATGGCTACACCTTC
clone size: .; D gene: TRBD2; J gene: TRBJ2-5; V gene: TRBV29-1; CDR3 protein: CSLSGTSANQETQYF; CDR3 DNA: TGCAGCCTGAGTGGGACTAGCGCCAACCAAGAGACCCAGTACTTC
clone size: .; D gene: TRBD2; J gene: TRBJ2-7; V gene: TRBV4-1; CDR3 protein: CASSQVWGLATYEQYF; CDR3 DNA: TGCGCCAGCAGCCAAGTTTGGGGACTAGCCACCTACGAGCAGTACTTC
clone size: .; D gene: TRBD1; J gene: TRBJ1-1; V gene: TRBV6-1; CDR3 protein: CASSATRDRGAFF; CDR3 DNA: TGTGCCAGCAGTGCGACCCGGGACAGGGGAGCTTTCTTT
clone size: .; D gene: .; J gene: TRBJ1-3; V gene: TRBV28; CDR3 protein: CASTTNGNTIYF; CDR3 DNA: TGTGCCAGCACCACAAATGGAAACACCATATATTTT